This TCR beta chain is from a study of shared T cell receptors in the human thymus. Using immunoSEQ multiplex PCR, the repertoire was profiled, and TCRdb retains in-frame clones only, with some absent. The repertoire has approximately 730,000 clones, approximately 85% of them found once; the top ten carry around 0.01%. This CDR3 contains 16 residues. V lost 3 bases to trimming and J lost 7 bases, with 21 bases between them. Per germline, CDR1 SGHNT and CDR2 YYREEE (reference sequence). The sample was also reused in another study, on human thymus T cells. That work contributes: The people who donated were healthy Finnish babies having corrective surgery for congenital heart defects.

The gene calls are TRBV5-4 and TRBJ2-3, with D possibly TRBD1 on 6 matching bases. This TCR came from a girl in the first two years of life with a congenital heart defect. The sequenced sample was thymocytes. In DNA form, the CDR3 reads TGTGCCAGCAGCTCCCTAGACACTCTCCAGGGGAATACGCAGTATTTT. This sequence encodes CASSSLDTLQGNTQYF.